The sequence of this T cell receptor (beta chain) was determined in a study of blood T cell repertoires in COVID-19. Study context: The study drew acute and convalescent COVID-19 samples from the United States, Italy and Spain. PBMCs, B-cell-depleted T cells, or T cells provided the cDNA or gDNA that made up the material.

Per the original methods: Reference gene primers were amplified, and this amplification served to estimate nucleated cell counts. Profiled with immunoSEQ multiplex PCR; TCRdb holds only in-frame clones, not every one. Clone size and V and J calls were adopted from that table, with D and trimming inferred from the DNA. The table has 150,000 to 200,000 clones, 70% to 85% seen once. Germline V gene data show CDR1 as SNHLY and CDR2 as FYNNEI. V shed 3 bases and J 4 bases; nucleotides not matched to a gene: 1. CDR3 size: 16 residues. This TCR was recovered from a woman aged 80 or over with acute or convalescent COVID-19. Sequenced: peripheral blood. The chain couples TRBV2 to TRBJ2-1; 15 nucleotides align to TRBD2. CDR3 coding DNA: TGTGCCAGCAGTGAGGGGACTAGCGGGAGGTACAATGAGCAGTTCTTC. The encoded protein is CASSEGTSGRYNEQFF.